The 7 T cell receptor beta chains given below trace back to one sample, sequenced in a study of blood T cell repertoires in COVID-19. Measured with immunoSEQ multiplex PCR; TCRdb has only the in-frame clones, and not every one. The repertoire holds 150,000 to 200,000 clones, with about 90% as singletons. The sequenced material came from PBMCs or T cells enriched from blood (not recorded which). The receptor source for this set is a human donor with acute COVID-19. The donor label of this sample is uncertain.

The chain couples TRBV14 to TRBJ2-6; 8 positions match TRBD1. Germline V gives CDR1 SGHDN, CDR2 FVKESK. The V segment lost 5 bases and the J segment 3 bases; nucleotides outside the gene matches: 3. This CDR3 comprises 15 residues. CDR3 bases: TGTGCCAGCAGCGCCGGGACAGGTGGGGCCAACGTCCTGACTTTC. Protein product: CASSAGTGGANVLTF.

In this sample, this clone turned up once. The chain joins TRBV25-1 to TRBJ1-6, with unresolved D. CDR3 length: 15 residues. V lost 2 bases, J lost 8 bases, and 13 bases lay in between. Germline CDR1 is MGHDK and CDR2 is SYGVNS. CDR3 DNA: TGTGCCAGCAGTGAAGGTTCAGGTAGTTATTCACCCCTCCACTTT. Translated: CASSEGSGSYSPLHF. Drawing the rest from reference TRBV25-1 and TRBJ1-6, the complete variable domain is EADIYQTPRYLVIGTGKKITLECSQTMGHDKMYWYQQDPGMELHLIHYSYGVNSTEKGDLSSESTVSRIRTEHFPLTLESARPSHTSQYLCASSEGSGSYSPLHFGNGTRLTVT.

This clone was picked up a small number of times. V is TRBV4-2 and J is TRBJ2-5; 8 positions match TRBD2. The germline CDR1 and CDR2 sequences are LGHNA and YNFKEQ. J lost 0 bases, V lost 2 bases, and 8 bases had no gene match. The CDR3 consists of 17 residues. The CDR3, as DNA: TGTGCCAGCAGCCAAAGGGGTGGCGGGGGGCACCAAGAGACCCAGTACTTC. Its translation is CASSQRGGGGHQETQYF.

J is TRBJ2-1 and V is TRBV28, with a tentative D call TRBD2 (6 bases). Trimming stripped 4 bases from V and 6 bases from J, with 7 bases between. The CDR3 is 12 amino acids. Germline CDR1 reads MDHEN; CDR2 reads SYDVKM. CDR3 sequence: CASSSRGNEQFF. The CDR3 nucleotides are TGTGCCAGCAGTTCGCGGGGCAATGAGCAGTTCTTC.

The rearrangement uses TRBV7-9 and TRBJ2-3, with TRBD2 matching over 16 bases. Per the germline V gene, CDR1 is SEHNR and CDR2 is FQNEAQ (reference sequence). J gave up 3 bases and V 5 bases, and 8 bases lay outside the gene matches. The CDR3 has 18 residues. The CDR3: CASSGTGTSGGATDTQYF. In DNA, the CDR3 is TGTGCCAGCAGCGGCACCGGGACTAGCGGGGGGGCAACAGATACGCAGTATTTT. Variable domain in full (rest from reference TRBV7-9 and TRBJ2-3): DTGVSQNPRHKITKRGQNVTFRCDPISEHNRLYWYRQTLGQGPEFLTYFQNEAQLEKSRLLSDRFSAERPKGSFSTLEIQRTEQGDSAMYLCASSGTGTSGGATDTQYFGPGTRLTVL.

The gene calls are TRBV4-1 and TRBJ1-2, with 8 positions matching TRBD1. With V trimmed by 6 bases and J by 4 bases, 19 bases remained unmatched. Germline V CDR1 and CDR2: MGHRA, YSYEKL. The CDR3 extends over 18 amino acids. CDR3 region: CASRGTSTGQERLYGYTF. CDR3 bases: TGCGCCAGCAGGGGGACATCCACGGGACAGGAGCGTCTCTATGGCTACACCTTC.

The rearrangement joins TRBV5-4 to TRBJ2-1, with a possible D match to TRBD2 (6 bases). Trimming left V 2 bases short and J 0 bases short, with 15 bases between. Germline V gene data show CDR1 as SGHNT and CDR2 as YYREEE (reference sequence). CDR3 length: 17 residues. CDR3 coding DNA: TGTGCCAGCAGCTTATACGGGGACTCAAACTCCTACAATGAGCAGTTCTTC. As protein: CASSLYGDSNSYNEQFF.